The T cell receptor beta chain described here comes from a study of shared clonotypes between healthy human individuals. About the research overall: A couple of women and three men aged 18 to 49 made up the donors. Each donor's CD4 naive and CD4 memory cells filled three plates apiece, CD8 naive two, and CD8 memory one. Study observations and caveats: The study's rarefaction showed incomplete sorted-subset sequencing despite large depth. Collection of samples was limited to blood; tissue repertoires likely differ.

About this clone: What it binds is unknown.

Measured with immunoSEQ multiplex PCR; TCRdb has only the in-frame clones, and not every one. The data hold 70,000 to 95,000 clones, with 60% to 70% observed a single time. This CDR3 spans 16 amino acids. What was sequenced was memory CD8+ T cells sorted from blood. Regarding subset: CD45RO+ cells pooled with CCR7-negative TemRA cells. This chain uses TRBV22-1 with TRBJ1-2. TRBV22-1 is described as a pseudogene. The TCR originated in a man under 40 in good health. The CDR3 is CPGSYFGARKTYGYTF. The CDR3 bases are TGTCCTGGGAGTTACTTTGGAGCGAGAAAGACCTATGGCTACACCTTC.